This TCR beta chain was obtained from a study of blood T cell repertoires in COVID-19. Study-level background: Samples came from the United States, Italy and Spain, spanning acute and convalescent COVID-19. T cells, B-cell-depleted T cells, or PBMCs provided the cDNA or gDNA that served as material.

For this clone: The sample contains more than one DNA sequence encoding this CDR3.

Per the authors' pipeline: It was from reference gene primer amplification that nucleated cell counts were estimated. Using immunoSEQ multiplex PCR, the repertoire was profiled, and TCRdb retains in-frame clones only, with some absent. V and J calls and clone size are given by that table; D and trimming were obtained from the DNA. Here the sample spans about 120,000 clones, 79% being singletons. V gave up 6 bases and J gave up 5 bases; unmatched junction bases: 5. CDR1 and CDR2 from the germline V gene are MNHEY and SVGAGI. The length of the CDR3 is 13 residues. The clonotype comes from a man aged 35 to 55 with active or convalescent COVID-19. The chain recombines TRBV6-5 with TRBJ2-5, with TRBD1 matching 8 bases. The source material was peripheral blood. The CDR3 coding sequence is TGTGCCAGCAGGACAGGGGTAGGGGAGACCCAGTACTTC. Protein sequence: CASRTGVGETQYF.